This passage covers 8 T cell receptor beta chains from one sample sequenced in a study of cytomegalovirus exposure and HLA in healthy donors. In the PCR, 60 Vbeta and 13 Jbeta primers were used. Here immunoSEQ multiplex PCR was the method, and the copy in TCRdb shows in-frame clones only, minus some. The table lists approximately 150,000 clones, approximately 80% of them singletons. The sequencing input was PBMCs. The source of these receptors is a young man in good health and CMV-seropositive.

The V and J genes are TRBV9 and TRBJ1-1, with D unresolved. CDR1 and CDR2 (germline): SGDLS, YYNGEE. V lost 4 bases, J lost 1 base, and 11 bases lay in between. The CDR3 has 14 residues. The CDR3 DNA is TGTGCCAGCAGCCCCCAAACGGGGAACACTGAAGCTTTCTTT. Translation: CASSPQTGNTEAFF.

DNA of the CDR3: TGTGCCAGCAGCCCCCCGGGACAGGGTGTCACCGGGGAGCTGTTTTTT. It encodes CASSPPGQGVTGELFF. V and J are TRBV28 and TRBJ2-2; 9 nucleotides line up with TRBD1. The germline gives CDR1 MDHEN, CDR2 SYDVKM. The CDR3 covers 16 residues. Trimming removed 6 bases from V and 4 bases from J; junction bases left unmatched: 9.

The gene calls are TRBV7-9 and TRBJ2-3; TRBD2 agrees at 11 bases. This CDR3 contains 15 residues. Germline V gives CDR1 SEHNR, CDR2 FQNEAQ (reference sequence). V was clipped by 6 bases and J by 1 base; unmatched bases: 3. The DNA of the CDR3 is TGTGCCAGCAGAGAGACTAGCGGGGGCACAGATACGCAGTATTTT. This codes for CASRETSGGTDTQYF.

The chain links TRBV6-6 to TRBJ2-2; perhaps TRBD1 as D (5 bases). V lost 8 bases and J lost 3, with 13 bases in between. This CDR3 comprises 14 residues. Germline CDR1 is MNHNY and CDR2 is SVGAGI (reference sequence). The CDR3 coding sequence is TGTGCCAGCCGTAGGGGATCGGACACCGGGGAGCTGTTTTTT. It translates to CASRRGSDTGELFF.

The V and J genes are TRBV7-3 and TRBJ2-3; D gene unclear. Germline lookup yields CDR1 SGHTA and CDR2 FQGTGA. This CDR3 spans 13 amino acids. The V gene lost 4 bases and the J gene lost 3 bases, with 8 bases spanning the gap. The CDR3 is CASSYMSTDTQYF. The CDR3 coding sequence is TGTGCCAGCAGCTATATGTCTACAGATACGCAGTATTTT.

The chain employs TRBV29-1 and TRBJ1-3, with D tentatively TRBD1 (6 bases). This CDR3 contains 15 residues. The V and J ends lost 4 bases and 0 bases respectively, with 13 bases between them. Per germline, CDR1 SQVTM and CDR2 ANQGSEA. The CDR3 coding sequence is TGCAGCGTTGGGTGGGGGCCGAACTCTGGAAACACCATATATTTT. This sequence encodes CSVGWGPNSGNTIYF. Using reference TRBV29-1 and TRBJ1-3 for the parts outside the CDR3, the full variable domain is SAVISQKPSRDICQRGTSLTIQCQVDSQVTMMFWYRQQPGQSLTLIATANQGSEATYESGFVIDKFPISRPNLTFSTLTVSNMSPEDSSIYLCSVGWGPNSGNTIYFGEGSWLTVV.

This chain links TRBV11-2 with TRBJ2-3; 9 bases agree with TRBD1. The V and J ends lost 5 bases and 8 bases, in that order; junction bases with no gene match: 8. Germline-derived CDR1 and CDR2 are SGHAT and FQNNGV. The CDR3 extends over 14 amino acids. CDR3 sequence reads: CASSRGQGQSTQYF. The CDR3 DNA follows: TGTGCCAGCAGCCGCGGACAGGGGCAGAGTACGCAGTATTTT.

The V gene is TRBV6-5, the J gene TRBJ2-1, with a tentative D call TRBD2 (5 bases). CDR3 length equals 15 residues. With 7 bases removed from V and 0 bases from J, the gap between germline ends came to 13 bases. CDR1 MNHEY and CDR2 SVGAGI come from the germline V gene. The CDR3 protein is CASTPPGSSYNEQFF. In DNA, the CDR3 is TGTGCCAGCACCCCCCCGGGGAGCTCCTACAATGAGCAGTTCTTC.